One and the same sample provided the 32 T cell receptor beta chains below, sequenced in a study of shared clonotypes between healthy human individuals. The table came from immunoSEQ multiplex PCR; TCRdb's copy has only in-frame clones and leaves some out. This table has roughly 1,500,000 clones, 95% to 99% appearing once. Sequenced sample: naive CD4+ T cells sorted from blood. Subset: CD45RA+ positively selected. These receptors came from a man between 25 and 39 years old in good health.

The sample holds one count of this clone. This chain links TRBV7-9 with TRBJ2-5; D gene uncertain. The CDR3 has 14 residues. Trimming took 2 bases from V and 2 from J, leaving 9 bases between them. CDR1 SEHNR and CDR2 FQNEAQ come from the germline V gene (reference sequence). This CDR3 is CASSLRSGQETQYF. CDR3 nucleotide sequence: TGTGCCAGCAGCTTAAGGTCAGGTCAAGAGACCCAGTACTTC.

The chain joins TRBV5-4 to TRBJ2-7; 7 bases align to TRBD2. V dropped 3 bases and J dropped 2; count of bases not matched to a gene: 8. The germline V gene encodes CDR1 SGHNT and CDR2 YYREEE (reference sequence). This CDR3 comprises 15 residues. The DNA of the CDR3 is TGTGCCAGCAGCTCTGGACTAGACGGAGCCTACGAGCAGTACTTC. Translating it yields CASSSGLDGAYEQYF.

This clone was detected only once. This chain connects TRBV18 to TRBJ1-1; tentative D call: TRBD1 (5 bases). Germline CDR1 KGHSH, CDR2 LQKENI. The CDR3 is made up of 15 amino acids. The germline V and J ends were trimmed by 2 bases and 6 bases, with 16 bases remaining between them. The CDR3 DNA follows: TGTGCCAGCTCACCAATAAAGGGGACTTGGGCTGAAGCTTTCTTT. It is translated as CASSPIKGTWAEAFF.

This chain connects TRBV2 to TRBJ2-1, with 8 bases that match TRBD1. The ends lost 6 bases at V and 7 bases at J; junction bases unmatched: 2. This CDR3 has 12 residues. Germline values: CDR1 SNHLY, CDR2 FYNNEI. DNA for the CDR3: TGTGCCAGCAGACACAGGGGGAATGAGCAGTTCTTC. Protein product: CASRHRGNEQFF.

The chain couples TRBV27 to TRBJ1-5, with TRBD1 matching 7 bases. In germline, CDR1 is MNHEY, CDR2 SMNVEV (reference sequence). There are 15 residues in the CDR3. V lost 5 bases to trimming and J lost 0 bases; unmatched junction nucleotides: 4. CDR3 in DNA: TGTGCCAGCAGTCTGGACAGGTTTAGCAATCAGCCCCAGCATTTT. It codes for CASSLDRFSNQPQHF.

Here the CDR3 reads CASTEPGGRRAFF. CDR3 in DNA: TGCGCCAGCACGGAACCAGGGGGGCGCAGGGCTTTCTTT. V usage is TRBV10-2 and J usage is TRBJ1-1; 7 bases match TRBD1. The CDR3 has 13 residues. Per the germline V gene, CDR1 is WSHSY and CDR2 is SAAADI. After removal of 7 bases from V and 11 bases from J, the junction contained 13 bases not matched to a gene.

The V and J genes are TRBV10-2 and TRBJ2-1, with 9 bases matching TRBD2. V gave up 3 bases and J gave up 7 bases; unmatched junction bases: 7. This CDR3 has 15 amino acids. Germline loops: CDR1 WSHSY, CDR2 SAAADI. The CDR3 coding sequence is TGCGCCAGCAGTGATATGTCTAGCGGGAATAATGAGCAGTTCTTC. This gives the protein CASSDMSSGNNEQFF.

The chain joins TRBV29-1 to TRBJ2-4; 8 bases map to TRBD1. Germline assignment: CDR1 SQVTM and CDR2 ANQGSEA. CDR3 length equals 12 residues. Unmatched junction bases numbered 7, after V lost 0 bases and J lost 15 bases. The CDR3 sequence: CSVEEGTGLMYF. The CDR3 DNA sequence: TGCAGCGTTGAAGAGGGGACAGGCTTGATGTACTTC.

The V call is TRBV10-3, the J call TRBJ2-1, with 11 bases aligning to TRBD2. This CDR3 spans 16 amino acids. V was clipped by 2 bases and J by 6 bases; unmatched bases: 6. Germline V gives CDR1 ENHRY, CDR2 SYGVKD. CDR3 sequence: CAISEKLAGGGNEQFF. The CDR3 DNA reads as TGTGCCATCAGTGAGAAATTAGCGGGAGGGGGCAATGAGCAGTTCTTC.

The chain joins TRBV28 to TRBJ1-5; unclear D gene. Germline values: CDR1 MDHEN, CDR2 SYDVKM. V dropped 2 bases and J dropped 0 bases, with 14 bases sitting between them. The CDR3 runs to 17 residues. In DNA, the CDR3 is TGTGCCAGCAGTTTAGGGCCCGTTACGTCTAGCAATCAGCCCCAGCATTTT. Amino acid sequence: CASSLGPVTSSNQPQHF.

This chain links TRBV2 with TRBJ2-7; D uncertain. CDR3 length: 13 residues. The germline gives CDR1 SNHLY, CDR2 FYNNEI. Trimming cost V 4 bases and J 2 bases, with 9 bases left between them. The CDR3 coding sequence is TGTGCCAGCAGTGGGCTAGTTACCTACGAGCAGTACTTC. Translating gives CASSGLVTYEQYF.

The chain employs TRBV10-3 and TRBJ1-4, with D possibly TRBD1 on 6 matching bases. Per the germline V gene, CDR1 is ENHRY and CDR2 is SYGVKD. The V gene lost 4 bases and the J gene lost 7 bases, with 13 bases spanning the gap. This CDR3 has 14 residues. CDR3 coding DNA: TGTGCCATCAGTGTGGAGGGGGGAGGTGAAAAACTGTTTTTT. Its translation: CAISVEGGGEKLFF.

This clone appeared a single time. This chain uses TRBV11-2 with TRBJ2-7; D is perhaps TRBD2 (6 bases). Germline V lookup: CDR1 SGHAT, CDR2 FQNNGV. The CDR3 runs 16 residues. V lost 4 bases and J 4 bases, leaving 20 bases between the germline ends. DNA for the CDR3: TGTGCCAGCAGCTCCTTCGGGGGAGGAGGAGGGTACGAGCAGTACTTC. Protein: CASSSFGGGGGYEQYF.

The rearrangement joins TRBV6-1 to TRBJ1-1; D is ambiguous. The CDR3 loop spans 12 amino acids. Looked up from germline, CDR1 is MNHNS and CDR2 is SASEGT. V was shortened by 8 bases and J by 3 bases, with 10 bases between the two germline ends. The CDR3, as DNA: TGTGCCAGCTCCGGACGGTACACTGAAGCTTTCTTT. It specifies CASSGRYTEAFF.

The chain couples TRBV11-2 to TRBJ2-1, with 14 nucleotides matching TRBD2. The CDR3 length is 19 residues. Germline CDR1 SGHAT, CDR2 FQNNGV. V lost 5 bases to trimming and J lost 9 bases; unmatched junction nucleotides: 18. In DNA form, the CDR3 reads TGTGCCAGCAGCGCGGGACTAGCGGGAGTAGCGATGATTCATGGTGAGCAGTTCTTC. Translating gives CASSAGLAGVAMIHGEQFF.

This clone came up a few times. This chain connects TRBV27 to TRBJ2-7; no reliable D call. The CDR3 spans 14 residues. Per the germline V gene, CDR1 is MNHEY and CDR2 is SMNVEV (reference sequence). Trimming pared 2 bases from V and 6 bases from J, leaving 14 bases between. CDR3 DNA sequence: TGTGCCAGCAGTTTAGGTCCCCCCCTCGCCGAGCAGTACTTC. This gives the protein CASSLGPPLAEQYF.

This CDR3 is CASSQRAGFRETQYF. The CDR3 nucleotides are TGTGCCAGCAGCCAACGAGCGGGGTTTCGGGAGACCCAGTACTTC. The rearrangement links TRBV14 to TRBJ2-5; 7 bases are shared with TRBD2. Germline trimming cut 2 bases from V and 5 bases from J; bases unmatched to any gene: 8. This CDR3 region has 15 residues. The germline CDR1 and CDR2 sequences are SGHDN and FVKESK.

This clone was counted a single time. The genes are TRBV6-4 and TRBJ2-1, with 12 bases that match TRBD2. V lost 6 bases, J lost 7 bases, and 7 bases stayed unmatched. Germline values: CDR1 MRHNA, CDR2 SNTAGT. The CDR3 runs to 15 residues. CDR3 bases: TGTGCCAGCAGCCTAGCGGGAGGGCTAGGGAATGAGCAGTTCTTC. It is translated as CASSLAGGLGNEQFF.

This sequence joins TRBV7-8 and TRBJ1-2, with D unclear. The CDR3 is made up of 14 amino acids. Germline loops: CDR1 SGHVS, CDR2 FQNEAQ. Trimming removed 4 bases at V and 5 bases at J, with 14 bases between. The CDR3, as DNA: TGTGCCAGCAGCTCCGGACCCGGATTTTATGGCTACACCTTC. It yields the protein CASSSGPGFYGYTF. Drawing the rest from reference TRBV7-8 and TRBJ1-2, the complete variable domain is GAGVSQSPRYKVAKRGQDVALRCDPISGHVSLFWYQQALGQGPEFLTYFQNEAQLDKSGLPSDRFFAERPEGSVSTLKIQRTQQEDSAVYLCASSSGPGFYGYTFGSGTRLTVV.

This chain links TRBV5-1 with TRBJ1-3, with TRBD1 identical over 7 bases. CDR1 SGHRS and CDR2 YFSETQ come from the germline V gene. There are 16 residues in the CDR3. Unmatched junction bases numbered 7, after V lost 4 bases and J lost 0 bases. This chain's CDR3 is CASSPETGRSGNTIYF. In DNA form, the CDR3 reads TGCGCCAGCAGCCCGGAGACAGGGCGCTCTGGAAACACCATATATTTT.

The chain combines TRBV6-1 with TRBJ1-2; possibly TRBD1 for D (5 bases). The CDR3 extends over 17 amino acids. The V end was cut by 2 bases, the J end by 3 bases, with 19 bases between. Germline values: CDR1 MNHNS, CDR2 SASEGT. The CDR3: CASSERGRTPGDYGYTF. The CDR3 region has the DNA TGTGCCAGCAGTGAACGGGGCAGGACCCCAGGTGACTATGGCTACACCTTC.

J is TRBJ2-5 and V is TRBV14; possible D gene TRBD1, 5 bases. This CDR3 region has 16 residues. V lost 1 base and J lost 4, with 16 bases in between. Germline V gene data show CDR1 as SGHDN and CDR2 as FVKESK. CDR3 coding DNA: TGTGCCAGCAGCCAAGGACCGGCAGGGTGGAGAGAGACCCAGTACTTC. It is translated as CASSQGPAGWRETQYF. Variable domain in full (rest from reference TRBV14 and TRBJ2-5): EAGVTQFPSHSVIEKGQTVTLRCDPISGHDNLYWYRRVMGKEIKFLLHFVKESKQDESGMPNNRFLAERTGGTYSTLKVQPAELEDSGVYFCASSQGPAGWRETQYFGPGTRLLVL.

The V gene is TRBV30, the J gene TRBJ2-1; 9 positions match TRBD2. V lost 7 bases to trimming and J lost 7 bases; unmatched junction nucleotides: 8. The CDR3 extends over 13 amino acids. The germline gives CDR1 GTSNPN, CDR2 SVGIG (reference sequence). In nucleotides, the CDR3 is TGTGCCTTACTTAGCGGGAGCTCGAATGAGCAGTTCTTC. This translates into CALLSGSSNEQFF.

V is TRBV7-6 and J is TRBJ1-1; 7 bases map to TRBD1. Germline CDR1 and CDR2: SGHVS and FNYEAQ. The V and J ends lost 6 bases and 4 bases, in that order; junction bases with no gene match: 8. This CDR3 has 14 amino acids. In DNA, the CDR3 is TGTGCCAGCAGTCAACTTACAGGGGTCACTGAAGCTTTCTTT. This gives the protein CASSQLTGVTEAFF. The entire variable domain, with the rest obtained from reference TRBV7-6 and TRBJ1-1, is as follows: GAGVSQSPRYKVTKRGQDVALRCDPISGHVSLYWYRQALGQGPEFLTYFNYEAQQDKSGLPNDRFSAERPEGSISTLTIQRTEQRDSAMYRCASSQLTGVTEAFFGQGTRLTVV.

The chain uses TRBV10-1 and TRBJ2-2; perhaps TRBD2 as D (5 bases). The germline V gene encodes CDR1 WNHNN and CDR2 SYGVQD (reference sequence). Trimming pared 8 bases from V and 5 bases from J, leaving 9 bases between. This CDR3 contains 12 residues. CDR3 residues: CASGRRTGELFF. In DNA, the CDR3 is TGCGCCAGCGGGAGAAGGACCGGGGAGCTGTTTTTT.

V is TRBV14 and J is TRBJ2-7; the D gene is possibly TRBD2 (6 bases). Trimming took 2 bases from V and 4 from J, leaving 15 bases between them. Germline assignment: CDR1 SGHDN and CDR2 FVKESK. The CDR3 consists of 15 residues. CDR3 sequence (DNA): TGTGCCAGCAGCCAAACTTTGGCGGGATTATACGAGCAGTACTTC. Its protein product is CASSQTLAGLYEQYF.

This chain joins TRBV5-1 and TRBJ2-2; TRBD1 is a possible D gene (6 bases). Germline V gene sequence: CDR1 SGHRS, CDR2 YFSETQ. The CDR3 covers 13 residues. Trimming took 8 bases from V and 4 from J, leaving 12 bases between them. The CDR3 region has the DNA TGCGCCAGTCGGACAGAAGGCACCGGGGAGCTGTTTTTT. It is translated as CASRTEGTGELFF.

The genes are TRBV7-9 and TRBJ2-1, with 11 bases that match TRBD2. V lost 2 bases, J lost 8 bases, and 5 bases stayed unmatched. This CDR3 is built from 15 residues. CDR1 SEHNR and CDR2 FQNEAQ come from the germline V gene (reference sequence). CDR3 in DNA: TGTGCCAGCAGCTTACCTAGCGGGAGGTCGGATGAGCAGTTCTTC. Translated: CASSLPSGRSDEQFF.

The chain links TRBV6-5 to TRBJ2-3, with unresolved D. Trimming took off 8 bases at V and 5 bases at J, with 11 bases between the two ends. This CDR3 comprises 12 residues. Looked up from germline, CDR1 is MNHEY and CDR2 is SVGAGI. The CDR3 DNA reads TGTGCCAGCCAACCGGATGGAGATACGCAGTATTTT. Translated: CASQPDGDTQYF.

This clone was counted a single time. The gene calls are TRBV5-5 and TRBJ2-3; D gene uncertain. The V and J ends lost 0 bases and 3 bases respectively, with 17 bases between them. The CDR3 spans 17 residues. The V gene's germline CDR1 is SGHKS and CDR2 YYEKEE (reference sequence). The CDR3 DNA is TGTGCCAGCAGCTTGGCGGGTAGCAGTTGGAGAACAGATACGCAGTATTTT. Amino acid sequence: CASSLAGSSWRTDTQYF.

V usage is TRBV11-2 and J usage is TRBJ1-2, with TRBD1 identical over 7 bases. This CDR3 contains 15 residues. V trimming: 5 bases; J trimming: 6 bases; junction bases outside the gene matches: 12. CDR1 is SGHAT and CDR2 is FQNNGV in the germline V gene. The CDR3 region is CASSTQGVSADGYTF. CDR3 bases: TGTGCCAGCAGCACCCAGGGGGTCTCTGCGGATGGCTACACCTTC.

The rearrangement uses TRBV7-6 and TRBJ2-1; D may be TRBD2 (5 bases). CDR3 size: 14 residues. Trimming stripped 4 bases from V and 5 bases from J, with 12 bases between. Germline-derived CDR1 and CDR2 are SGHVS and FNYEAQ. CDR3 DNA sequence: TGTGCCAGCAGCTCCAACCCTAGCAACAATGAGCAGTTCTTC. It codes for CASSSNPSNNEQFF.